The 29 T cell receptor beta chains below all came from one sample that was sequenced in a study of cytomegalovirus exposure and HLA in healthy donors. PCR was performed using 60 Vbeta and 13 Jbeta primers. The assay was immunoSEQ multiplex PCR, and TCRdb's table has in-frame clones only and misses some. Of 65,000 to 85,000 clones listed, about four fifths are singletons. The specimen was PBMCs. The receptors were sampled from a middle-aged woman in good health and CMV-seropositive.

The chain links TRBV4-2 to TRBJ1-2; TRBD1 matches at 8 bases. Trimming at V came to 1 base and at J to 2 bases, leaving 9 bases not matched to a gene. Germline V gene data show CDR1 as LGHNA and CDR2 as YNFKEQ. The CDR3 loop spans 17 amino acids. DNA for the CDR3: TGTGCCAGCAGCCAAGTGCTGGGACAGGACCGAAACTATGGCTACACCTTC. Translation gives CASSQVLGQDRNYGYTF.

The chain employs TRBV19 and TRBJ2-7; 7 nucleotides agree with TRBD2. With V trimmed by 5 bases and J by 1 base, 8 bases remained unmatched. The CDR3 is made up of 15 amino acids. Germline CDR1 and CDR2: LNHDA and SQIVND (reference sequence). CDR3 nucleotide sequence: TGTGCCAGTAGTCCCGGCGGGAGTTTTTCCTACGAGCAGTACTTC. Its protein product is CASSPGGSFSYEQYF.

V usage is TRBV6-1 and J usage is TRBJ1-3; TRBD1 matches at 8 bases. V gave up 4 bases and J gave up 3 bases; unmatched junction bases: 8. Germline V gene lookup returns CDR1 MNHNS and CDR2 SASEGT. CDR3 length: 16 amino acids. CDR3 DNA: TGTGCCAGCAGTGGAATGGACAGGGTAGTTGGAAACACCATATATTTT. It codes for CASSGMDRVVGNTIYF.

The chain recombines TRBV2 with TRBJ2-5; TRBD2 might be the D (5 bases). This CDR3 contains 15 residues. CDR1 and CDR2 from the germline V gene are SNHLY and FYNNEI. V gave up 8 bases and J gave up 5 bases, with 21 bases separating them. CDR3 amino acids: CASRTDHGGGETQYF. For the CDR3, the DNA is TGTGCCAGCCGAACCGACCATGGTGGAGGCGAGACCCAGTACTTC.

The J gene is TRBJ2-6, the V gene TRBV6-1; TRBD1 might be the D (5 bases). Germline CDR1 is MNHNS and CDR2 is SASEGT. The V and J ends lost 7 bases and 0 bases respectively, with 10 bases between them. This CDR3 comprises 15 residues. The CDR3 reads CASIQGSSGANVLTF. The DNA for the CDR3 is TGTGCCAGCATTCAGGGTTCCTCTGGGGCCAACGTCCTGACTTTC.

V and J are TRBV6-4 and TRBJ2-7, with D tentatively TRBD2 (6 bases). Germline CDR1 is MRHNA and CDR2 is SNTAGT. This CDR3 spans 13 amino acids. CDR3 amino acids: CALPGALKKEQYF. As DNA, the CDR3 is TGTGCACTCCCGGGAGCCTTAAAGAAGGAGCAGTACTTC.

The chain joins TRBV7-2 to TRBJ2-5; 12 bases match TRBD2. The CDR3 sequence is 15 residues long. Germline V lookup: CDR1 SGHTA, CDR2 FQGNSA. Trimming at V came to 5 bases and at J to 5 bases, leaving 6 bases not matched to a gene. The CDR3 loop is CASSPSGTSGETQYF. Written as DNA, the CDR3 is TGTGCCAGCAGCCCGTCCGGGACTAGCGGGGAGACCCAGTACTTC.

The V call is TRBV6-5, the J call TRBJ1-2; no reliable D call. Germline CDR1 and CDR2: MNHEY and SVGAGI. V was trimmed by 6 bases and J by 0 bases, leaving 11 bases between them. The CDR3 is 14 residues long. Written as DNA, the CDR3 is TGTGCCAGCAGACCCGGGAGTCCTAACTATGGCTACACCTTC. Protein: CASRPGSPNYGYTF.

J is TRBJ2-1 and V is TRBV5-1; TRBD2 matches at 8 bases. This CDR3 is built from 15 residues. CDR1 and CDR2 from the germline V gene are SGHRS and YFSETQ. Trimming at V came to 4 bases and at J to 9 bases, leaving 12 bases not matched to a gene. DNA of the CDR3: TGCGCCAGCAGCCCAGATAGCGGGGAAGGAGGTGAGCAGTTCTTC. Its protein is CASSPDSGEGGEQFF.

The J gene is TRBJ1-5, the V gene TRBV30, with 9 bases that match TRBD1. The V gene end was trimmed by 4 bases and the J gene end by 6 bases; junction bases not matched to a gene: 10. The CDR3 has 15 residues. From germline, CDR1 is GTSNPN and CDR2 SVGIG (reference sequence). The CDR3 sequence is CAWTPGRTGVQPQHF. The CDR3 DNA follows: TGTGCCTGGACCCCGGGGAGGACAGGGGTTCAGCCCCAGCATTTT.

This clone was detected only a few times. The chain combines TRBV5-1 with TRBJ2-1; 11 bases map to TRBD1. Germline CDR1 is SGHRS and CDR2 is YFSETQ. V trimming: 0 bases; J trimming: 7 bases; junction bases outside the gene matches: 12. The CDR3 sequence is 18 residues long. The CDR3 loop reads CASSLAGQGVLSANEQFF. CDR3 bases: TGCGCCAGCAGCTTGGCGGGACAGGGGGTCTTGTCCGCGAATGAGCAGTTCTTC.

This clone came up once. The chain combines TRBV6-5 with TRBJ1-6; 7 bases line up with TRBD1. V lost 0 bases, J lost 10 bases, and 3 bases stayed unmatched. In germline, CDR1 is MNHEY, CDR2 SVGAGI. The CDR3 has 14 residues. Written as DNA, the CDR3 is TGTGCCAGCAGTTACTCGACAGGGCAGTCACCCCTCCACTTT. This translates into CASSYSTGQSPLHF.

V gene TRBV6-6 combines with J gene TRBJ1-5; maybe TRBD1 (6 bases). The germline V and J ends were trimmed by 2 bases and 7 bases, with 12 bases remaining between them. The CDR3 totals 14 residues. Germline CDR1 reads MNHNY; CDR2 reads SVGAGI (reference sequence). As DNA, the CDR3 is TGTGCCAGCAGTTACCCCGCAGGGGACCAGCCCCAGCATTTT. Amino acid sequence: CASSYPAGDQPQHF.

The chain links TRBV6-6 to TRBJ1-2; D may be TRBD1 (6 bases). Germline CDR1 is MNHNY and CDR2 is SVGAGI (reference sequence). This CDR3 is 14 amino acids long. V was pared by 2 bases and J by 7 bases, with 14 bases between. The CDR3 loop reads CASSYDPQGGGYTF. The CDR3 DNA reads as TGTGCCAGCAGTTACGATCCACAGGGTGGTGGCTACACCTTC.

The genes are TRBV5-8 and TRBJ1-6, with D unclear. The length of the CDR3 is 15 residues. Between the trimmed V and J ends, which lost 2 bases and 6 bases, there was a span of 12 bases. Germline V gene data show CDR1 as SGHTS and CDR2 as YDEGEE. CDR3 nucleotides: TGTGCCAGCAGCTTCTTCGGGGTGCGTAATTCACCCCTCCACTTT. Translation gives CASSFFGVRNSPLHF.

Of note for this clone: Compared with germline, one end of the junction differs, possibly owing to a read error. The rearrangement uses TRBV7-9 and TRBJ2-5; 12 positions match TRBD2. The CDR3 has 15 residues. The germline V gene has CDR1 SEHNR and CDR2 FQNEAQ (reference sequence). CDR3 bases: TGTTCCAGCAGCTTAACTAGCGGGGGGCAAGAGACCCAGTACTTC. Protein sequence: CSSSLTSGGQETQYF.

The V and J genes are TRBV2 and TRBJ2-3; 12 bases line up with TRBD2. This CDR3 has 16 residues. J lost 2 bases, V lost 6 bases, and 6 bases had no gene match. Germline loops: CDR1 SNHLY, CDR2 FYNNEI. This chain's CDR3 is CASSLAGGLNTDTQYF. CDR3 nucleotides: TGTGCCAGCAGCCTAGCGGGGGGGCTAAACACAGATACGCAGTATTTT.

This clone has a handful of counts. This chain connects TRBV6-5 to TRBJ2-7, with 7 nucleotides matching TRBD1. CDR1 and CDR2 (germline): MNHEY, SVGAGI. V was pared by 5 bases and J by 3 bases, with 7 bases of the junction left unmatched. The CDR3 runs 14 residues. The CDR3 region is CASSQGDSVYEQYF. In nucleotides, the CDR3 is TGTGCCAGCAGTCAAGGGGACAGCGTCTACGAGCAGTACTTC.

V usage is TRBV6-1 and J usage is TRBJ1-1; D is perhaps TRBD1 (5 bases). Germline V gene sequence: CDR1 MNHNS, CDR2 SASEGT. Between the trimmed V and J ends, which lost 7 bases and 0 bases, there was a span of 12 bases. The CDR3 is made up of 14 amino acids. CDR3 DNA: TGTGCCAGCACGCAGGGATACATGAACACTGAAGCTTTCTTT. The encoded protein is CASTQGYMNTEAFF.

The rearrangement joins TRBV4-2 to TRBJ2-7, with 7 positions matching TRBD1. This CDR3 has 18 residues. With 0 bases clipped from V and 2 bases from J, the junction kept 13 bases outside the gene matches. The germline V gene encodes CDR1 LGHNA and CDR2 YNFKEQ. For the CDR3, the DNA is TGTGCCAGCAGCCAAGATCGCACGTCCGGGACAGTAACCTACGAGCAGTACTTC. This gives the protein CASSQDRTSGTVTYEQYF.

This chain links TRBV20-1 with TRBJ1-1; TRBD1 is a possible D gene (6 bases). V was cut by 8 bases and J by 4 bases, with 11 bases left in between. The CDR3 extends over 11 amino acids. CDR1 is DFQATT, CDR2 SNEGSKA, per germline (reference sequence). CDR3 amino acids: CSLGGITEAFF. The CDR3 region has the DNA TGCAGTTTAGGGGGAATCACTGAAGCTTTCTTT.

The rearrangement joins TRBV4-3 to TRBJ1-6; no reliable D call. Per the germline V gene, CDR1 is LGHNA and CDR2 is YSLEER. There are 15 residues in the CDR3. V was trimmed by 0 bases and J by 9 bases, leaving 12 bases between them. The CDR3 is CASSQDRAAGSPLHF. In DNA, the CDR3 is TGCGCCAGCAGCCAAGATCGGGCAGCGGGTTCACCCCTCCACTTT.

This clone was detected a few times. V is TRBV6-1 and J is TRBJ1-6, with TRBD1 identical over 9 bases. CDR1 is MNHNS, CDR2 SASEGT, per germline. The CDR3 loop spans 15 amino acids. The junction had 4 bases not matched to a gene; V was cut back by 5 bases and J by 5 bases. The CDR3: CASSQTGGNNSPLHF. CDR3 bases: TGTGCCAGCAGTCAGACAGGGGGGAATAATTCACCCCTCCACTTT.

The chain links TRBV9 to TRBJ2-5, with TRBD2 matching over 12 bases. From germline, CDR1 is SGDLS and CDR2 YYNGEE. V lost 4 bases and J lost 4; bases outside the gene matches: 8. This CDR3 comprises 16 residues. The CDR3 DNA reads TGTGCCAGCAGCTCTTGGACTAGCGGGGTTGGAGAGACCCAGTACTTC. Amino acids: CASSSWTSGVGETQYF. Full variable domain (remainder filled in from reference TRBV9 and TRBJ2-5): DSGVTQTPKHLITATGQRVTLRCSPRSGDLSVYWYQQSLDQGLQFLIQYYNGEERAKGNILERFSAQQFPDLHSELNLSSLELGDSALYFCASSSWTSGVGETQYFGPGTRLLVL.

The J gene is TRBJ1-2, the V gene TRBV27, with 7 nucleotides matching TRBD1. CDR1 and CDR2 from the germline V gene are MNHEY and SMNVEV (reference sequence). This CDR3 is built from 14 residues. The junction had 6 bases not matched to a gene; V was cut back by 4 bases and J by 4 bases. CDR3 loop: CASSSTGTVYGYTF. Here the CDR3 DNA reads TGTGCCAGCAGTTCCACGGGGACAGTCTATGGCTACACCTTC.

The CDR3 bases are TGTGCCAGCAGTTACGGGACAGGGGGACCAGATACGCAGTATTTT. Its translation is CASSYGTGGPDTQYF. The rearrangement links TRBV6-6 to TRBJ2-3, with 11 positions matching TRBD1. This CDR3 region has 15 residues. Germline CDR1 and CDR2: MNHNY and SVGAGI (reference sequence). Germline trimming cut 2 bases from V and 4 bases from J; bases unmatched to any gene: 2.

This clone was seen more than once but under ten times. The chain uses TRBV11-1 and TRBJ1-1, with TRBD1 matching 10 bases. The germline CDR1 and CDR2 sequences are SGHAT and FQDESV (reference sequence). V lost 5 bases and J lost 7; bases outside the gene matches: 7. The CDR3 totals 14 residues. The CDR3 region has the DNA TGTGCCAGCAGCCGACAGGGGGCCGCAATTGAAGCTTTCTTT. Its translation: CASSRQGAAIEAFF.

The CDR3 DNA sequence: TGTGCCAGCAGCTTACCCGCGGACAGGGATAATGAGCAGTTCTTC. Translated: CASSLPADRDNEQFF. The rearrangement joins TRBV11-3 to TRBJ2-1; TRBD1 agrees at 8 bases. The V segment lost 2 bases and the J segment 7 bases; nucleotides outside the gene matches: 7. The CDR3 runs 15 residues. Germline-derived CDR1 and CDR2 are SGHNT and YENEEA.

The chain is built from TRBV7-8 and TRBJ2-1, with 8 bases fitting TRBD1. Germline V lookup: CDR1 SGHVS, CDR2 FQNEAQ. The V segment lost 5 bases and the J segment 0 bases; nucleotides outside the gene matches: 6. The CDR3 runs 16 residues. CDR3 coding DNA: TGTGCCAGCAGCCCCAGGACAGGGAGCTCCTACAATGAGCAGTTCTTC. Translating it yields CASSPRTGSSYNEQFF.